These T cell receptor beta chains were read from a single sample in a study of shared clonotypes between healthy human individuals. The protocol was immunoSEQ multiplex PCR, while the TCRdb copy is restricted to in-frame clones and leaves out a portion. This table holds about 2.1 million clones, 85% to 95% found once. The sequencing sample was made of naive CD8+ T cells from PBMCs. These receptors were obtained from a man between 18 and 29 years old in good health. Some clones in this sample may be carry-over from other donors' samples. Both conserved end residues are part of each CDR3. The order of the fields is J gene, clone size, V gene, D gene, CDR3 protein, CDR3 DNA. D genes are given only for firm matches. The listing skips clone size in some rows; elsewhere it reads once, few, many or a size class.

>TRBJ2-2|NA|TRBV7-3|TRBD2
CASSLQGLAGEGTGELFF
TGTGCCAGCAGCTTACAGGGACTAGCGGGAGAAGGTACCGGGGAGCTGTTTTTT
>TRBJ1-4|NA|TRBV4-2|NA
CASSQDGGAPNEKLFF
TGTGCCAGCAGCCAAGACGGCGGGGCTCCTAATGAAAAACTGTTTTTT
>TRBJ1-2|NA|TRBV6-5|NA
CASSYRVGPEGYTF
TGTGCCAGCAGTTACCGAGTTGGGCCGGAGGGCTACACCTTC
>TRBJ1-2|once|TRBV15|NA
CATSRDRAGVPLGYTF
TGTGCCACCAGCAGAGATAGGGCAGGGGTCCCCCTTGGCTACACCTTC
>TRBJ2-2|NA|TRBV2|TRBD2
CASSSSGPNTGELFF
TGTGCCAGCAGTAGTAGCGGGCCTAACACCGGGGAGCTGTTTTTT
>TRBJ2-7|NA|TRBV27|NA
CASSFGVFSYEQYF
TGTGCCAGCAGTTTCGGGGTATTCTCCTACGAGCAGTACTTC
>TRBJ2-7|NA|TRBV6-1|TRBD1
CASSDGQDATYEQYF
TGTGCCAGCAGTGATGGACAGGATGCCACCTACGAGCAGTACTTC
>TRBJ1-1|NA|TRBV7-9|NA
CASSLGGEGNTEAFF
TGTGCCAGCAGCTTGGGGGGCGAGGGAAACACTGAAGCTTTCTTT
>TRBJ2-5|NA|TRBV28|NA
CASSKKWHRAAQETQYF
TGTGCCAGCAGTAAAAAGTGGCACAGGGCGGCCCAAGAGACCCAGTACTTC
>TRBJ2-1|NA|TRBV11-2|NA
CASSLDRGPRNEQFF
TGTGCCAGCAGCTTAGATCGAGGACCCCGCAATGAGCAGTTCTTC
>TRBJ2-5|NA|TRBV5-6|TRBD1
CASSRGTGKRQTQYF
TGTGCCAGCAGCCGGGGGACAGGGAAACGTCAGACCCAGTACTTC
>TRBJ2-7|NA|TRBV7-9|NA
CASSPHSSRYEQYF
TGTGCCAGCAGCCCTCATTCCTCTCGTTACGAGCAGTACTTC
>TRBJ1-2|NA|TRBV19|NA
CASTEPGLPLGYTF
TGTGCCAGTACCGAGCCTGGGCTCCCGCTGGGCTACACCTTC
>TRBJ2-7|NA|TRBV6-5|NA
CASSYSTRETSYEQYF
TGTGCCAGCAGTTACTCGACCCGGGAGACATCCTACGAGCAGTACTTC
>TRBJ1-5|NA|TRBV7-6|NA
CASSLEWGSNQPQHF
TGTGCCAGCAGCTTAGAATGGGGGAGCAATCAGCCCCAGCATTTT
>TRBJ2-7|NA|TRBV7-2|NA
CASSLLAGTYEQYF
TGTGCCAGCAGCTTACTAGCAGGTACCTACGAGCAGTACTTC
>TRBJ2-1|NA|TRBV6-4|TRBD2
CARSVEGTSGSGWFNEQFF
TGTGCCCGCAGTGTCGAAGGGACTAGCGGAAGTGGTTGGTTCAATGAGCAGTTCTTC
>TRBJ2-3|NA|TRBV28|NA
CATSDEDTQYF
TGTGCCACCTCGGATGAGGATACGCAGTATTTT
>TRBJ1-2|NA|TRBV20-1|NA
CSARGVGGYTF
TGCAGTGCTAGGGGGGTGGGTGGCTACACCTTC
>TRBJ1-4|NA|TRBV7-2|NA
CASSPYRTNEKLFF
TGTGCCAGCAGCCCGTACAGAACTAATGAAAAACTGTTTTTT
>TRBJ1-5|NA|TRBV28|TRBD1
CASRRDREGNQPQHF
TGTGCCAGCAGAAGGGACAGGGAAGGCAATCAGCCCCAGCATTTT
>TRBJ2-2|NA|TRBV15|NA
CATTVLGNWNTGELFF
TGTGCCACCACCGTATTAGGGAACTGGAACACCGGGGAGCTGTTTTTT
>TRBJ2-1|NA|TRBV30|NA
CAWSVFRGYNEQFF
TGTGCCTGGAGTGTGTTTAGGGGCTACAATGAGCAGTTCTTC
>TRBJ1-2|NA|TRBV7-9|NA
CASSLGRLVDYGYTF
TGTGCCAGCAGCTTAGGTCGGCTAGTTGACTATGGCTACACCTTC
>TRBJ1-2|once|TRBV19|NA
CASKLGNSNYGYTF
TGTGCCAGTAAATTGGGGAACTCTAACTATGGCTACACCTTC
>TRBJ2-7|NA|TRBV2|TRBD2
CASREPTSGATYEQYF
TGTGCCAGCAGGGAGCCGACTAGCGGGGCTACCTACGAGCAGTACTTC
>TRBJ2-3|NA|TRBV6-4|NA
CASSELGPPNTDTQYF
TGTGCCAGCAGTGAATTGGGGCCCCCAAACACAGATACGCAGTATTTT
>TRBJ2-7|NA|TRBV12-2|NA
CASRLVPSGALEQYF
TGTGCAAGTCGCTTAGTTCCTAGCGGGGCGCTCGAGCAGTACTTC